This section outlines one TCR beta chain sequence together with its context. These data originate in a study of sequential checkpoint blockade in melanoma. Treatment defined: randomized to nivolumab then ipilimumab (arm A) or the reverse (arm B). Libraries were prepared by immunoSEQ multiplex PCR; TCRdb keeps only in-frame clonotypes and omits some of them. The sample contains almost 9,500 clones, 27% of which appear only once. The CDR3 covers 14 residues. Germline CDR1 and CDR2: MNHGY and SAAAGT. The ends were cut back, 5 bases at V and 4 bases at J, with 14 bases in the middle. This receptor was identified in a human donor with melanoma. The material sequenced was tumor tissue (inferred from file names), taken from a patient given nivolumab and ipilimumab in sequence. The V gene is TRBV6-8, the J gene TRBJ1-1; TRBD1 is a possible D gene (6 bases). The CDR3 DNA reads as TGTGCCAGCAGTAACTTAAGGGGGGGCACTGAAGCTTTCTTT. This gives the protein CASSNLRGGTEAFF.